Each of the 30 T cell receptor beta chains below was sequenced from the same sample in a study of cytomegalovirus exposure and HLA in healthy donors. Measured with immunoSEQ multiplex PCR; TCRdb has only the in-frame clones, and not every one. The sample has a few hundred thousand clones, more than 80% seen once; the top ten hold over 0.75%. The sequenced material came from PBMCs. These receptors all stem from a young woman in good health and CMV-seronegative.

This clone came up a few times. The rearrangement joins TRBV27 to TRBJ2-5, with 9 nucleotides matching TRBD1. Per the germline V gene, CDR1 is MNHEY and CDR2 is SMNVEV (reference sequence). The CDR3 has 17 amino acids. V lost 6 bases, J lost 4 bases, and 15 bases stayed unmatched. CDR3 nucleotide sequence: TGTGCCAGCAGGGATCTTCGTCCGGGACAGGGTGGAGAGACCCAGTACTTC. Translating it yields CASRDLRPGQGGETQYF.

Comments on this clone: At the DNA level, this CDR3 is encoded by other sequences in the same sample as well. The CDR3 sequence is CASSLQGNTEAFF. As DNA, the CDR3 is TGTGCCAGCAGTTTACAGGGTAACACTGAAGCTTTCTTT. The V and J genes are TRBV27 and TRBJ1-1; maybe TRBD1 (5 bases). V was pared by 2 bases and J by 2 bases, with 6 bases between. The CDR3 sequence is 13 residues long. CDR1 is MNHEY, CDR2 SMNVEV, per germline (reference sequence).

The V and J genes are TRBV27 and TRBJ2-1; 9 nucleotides agree with TRBD1. The CDR3 spans 15 residues. After removal of 7 bases from V and 7 bases from J, the junction contained 11 bases not matched to a gene. Germline lookup yields CDR1 MNHEY and CDR2 SMNVEV (reference sequence). Here the CDR3 reads CASTFLDRGGNEQFF. CDR3 nucleotide sequence: TGTGCCAGCACCTTTCTGGACAGGGGCGGGAATGAGCAGTTCTTC.

This clone occurred once. This chain joins TRBV27 and TRBJ1-1, with D perhaps matching TRBD1 (6 bases). The CDR3 is 15 residues long. CDR1 and CDR2 from the germline V gene are MNHEY and SMNVEV (reference sequence). Trimming pared 0 bases from V and 0 bases from J, leaving 8 bases between. CDR3 amino acids: CASSLSRTVNTEAFF. Here the CDR3 DNA reads TGTGCCAGCAGTTTATCACGGACAGTGAACACTGAAGCTTTCTTT.

This clone showed up just a few times. The chain is built from TRBV6-6 and TRBJ2-3; 11 bases align to TRBD2. V shed 6 bases, J shed 4 bases, and the junction held 3 bases outside the gene matches. The CDR3 spans 14 residues. The germline V gene encodes CDR1 MNHNY and CDR2 SVGAGI (reference sequence). The CDR3 reads CASSLLAGADTQYF. The CDR3 DNA follows: TGTGCCAGCAGCCTACTAGCGGGGGCAGATACGCAGTATTTT.

V gene TRBV14 combines with J gene TRBJ1-2, with TRBD1 matching 9 bases. The CDR3 runs 16 residues. CDR1 is SGHDN, CDR2 FVKESK, per germline. V gave up 2 bases and J gave up 5 bases; unmatched junction bases: 9. CDR3 sequence (DNA): TGTGCCAGCAGCCAACCGCCCTGGACAGGGGTTTATGGCTACACCTTC. It encodes CASSQPPWTGVYGYTF.

The chain links TRBV19 to TRBJ2-7; a possible D gene is TRBD2 (6 bases). The germline V and J ends were trimmed by 5 bases and 2 bases, with 19 bases remaining between them. Per the germline V gene, CDR1 is LNHDA and CDR2 is SQIVND (reference sequence). This CDR3 spans 16 amino acids. The CDR3 DNA reads as TGTGCCAGTAGTGCCCGTGGAGGGGCCGACCCCTACGAGCAGTACTTC. Translated: CASSARGGADPYEQYF.

The V gene is TRBV2, the J gene TRBJ2-3; D is undetermined. Trimming pared 7 bases from V and 0 bases from J, leaving 11 bases between. Looked up from germline, CDR1 is SNHLY and CDR2 is FYNNEI. The CDR3 is 14 amino acids. The CDR3 DNA sequence: TGTGCCAGCATACAGATCTCTAGCACAGATACGCAGTATTTT. Its translation is CASIQISSTDTQYF.

This clone was seen only once. This rearrangement joins TRBV15 to TRBJ1-1, with D perhaps TRBD1 (5 bases). The V gene lost 3 bases and the J gene lost 7 bases, with 12 bases spanning the gap. The CDR3 covers 13 residues. Germline V gene data show CDR1 as LNHNV and CDR2 as YYDKDF (reference sequence). For the CDR3, the DNA is TGTGCCACCAGCAGCGACAGCCGAGATGAAGCTTTCTTT. It codes for CATSSDSRDEAFF.

This chain connects TRBV6-1 to TRBJ2-3; the match to TRBD2 covers 10 bases. Unmatched junction bases numbered 0, after V lost 3 bases and J lost 3 bases. Germline values: CDR1 MNHNS, CDR2 SASEGT. The CDR3 length is 14 residues. The CDR3 sequence: CASSEGLATDTQYF. CDR3 sequence (DNA): TGTGCCAGCAGTGAGGGACTAGCGACAGATACGCAGTATTTT.

This clone was seen a single time. The CDR3 reads CASSGPIHSTGGAFF. In nucleotides, the CDR3 is TGTGCCAGCAGCGGCCCAATACACTCGACAGGGGGCGCTTTCTTT. V usage is TRBV2 and J usage is TRBJ1-1, with 10 bases lining up with TRBD1. Looked up from germline, CDR1 is SNHLY and CDR2 is FYNNEI. This CDR3 contains 15 residues. After removal of 6 bases from V and 11 bases from J, the junction contained 15 bases not matched to a gene.

V gene TRBV2 combines with J gene TRBJ2-3, with D perhaps matching TRBD2 (5 bases). With 7 bases removed from V and 0 bases from J, the gap between germline ends came to 20 bases. This CDR3 is 17 amino acids long. CDR1 and CDR2 from the germline V gene are SNHLY and FYNNEI. This CDR3 reads CASNRPAERASTDTQYF. The CDR3 DNA follows: TGTGCCAGCAACCGTCCAGCGGAACGTGCTAGCACAGATACGCAGTATTTT.

The chain links TRBV4-1 to TRBJ2-6; 7 bases line up with TRBD1. With 1 base clipped from V and 2 bases from J, the junction kept 17 bases outside the gene matches. This CDR3 comprises 21 residues. Germline V CDR1 and CDR2: MGHRA, YSYEKL. The DNA for the CDR3 is TGCGCCAGCAGCCAAGGGCTCATACCGACAGGGAAAGCCCCTGGGGCCAACGTCCTGACTTTC. It specifies CASSQGLIPTGKAPGANVLTF.

The chain employs TRBV5-6 and TRBJ2-1; 7 nucleotides align to TRBD2. This CDR3 has 15 residues. Germline-derived CDR1 and CDR2 are SGHDT and YYEEEE. The V gene end was trimmed by 4 bases and the J gene end by 4 bases; junction bases not matched to a gene: 8. CDR3 loop: CASSTSGNGYNEQFF. The CDR3 bases are TGTGCCAGCAGCACGAGCGGGAATGGGTACAATGAGCAGTTCTTC.

This chain joins TRBV23-1 and TRBJ2-3; 9 nucleotides match TRBD1. TRBV23-1 counts as an open reading frame of uncertain function. The CDR3 is 12 amino acids. The J segment lost 5 bases and the V segment lost 9 bases, leaving 3 bases of the junction unmatched. The CDR3 loop is CARRDREDTQYF. The CDR3 nucleotides read TGCGCCAGGCGGGACAGGGAAGATACGCAGTATTTT.

This clone was counted a single time. The V call is TRBV28, the J call TRBJ1-1; perhaps TRBD1 as D (6 bases). The CDR3 is 15 residues long. CDR1 is MDHEN and CDR2 is SYDVKM in the germline V gene. Trimming removed 4 bases at V and 0 bases at J, with 12 bases between. The CDR3 coding sequence is TGTGCCAGCAGTTACCTGAGGGGGATGAACACTGAAGCTTTCTTT. This gives the protein CASSYLRGMNTEAFF.

The gene calls are TRBV15 and TRBJ2-6; D is undetermined. Germline CDR1 LNHNV, CDR2 YYDKDF (reference sequence). The CDR3 runs to 16 residues. Trimming cost V 5 bases and J 0 bases, with 11 bases left between them. The CDR3 region has the DNA TGTGCCACCAGCCCTATACCTCGCTCTGGGGCCAACGTCCTGACTTTC. Amino acid sequence: CATSPIPRSGANVLTF.

The V gene is TRBV5-1, the J gene TRBJ2-7; perhaps TRBD1 as D (5 bases). V was trimmed by 5 bases and J by 2 bases, leaving 17 bases between them. The CDR3 sequence is 15 residues long. Per the germline V gene, CDR1 is SGHRS and CDR2 is YFSETQ. The CDR3 here is CASSLLAGPTYEQYF. The CDR3 nucleotides read TGCGCCAGCAGTTTACTCGCAGGGCCCACCTACGAGCAGTACTTC.

V usage is TRBV6-1 and J usage is TRBJ2-5; 8 bases agree with TRBD1. CDR3 size: 15 residues. Germline trimming cut 7 bases from V and 4 bases from J; bases unmatched to any gene: 11. Per the germline V gene, CDR1 is MNHNS and CDR2 is SASEGT. The CDR3 is CASTGDRGGSETQYF. CDR3 DNA sequence: TGTGCCAGCACCGGAGACAGGGGAGGATCAGAGACCCAGTACTTC.

The sample holds one count of this clone. J is TRBJ2-7 and V is TRBV6-1, with TRBD2 identical over 12 bases. The CDR3 sequence is 17 residues long. The trim removed 2 bases at V and 0 bases at J, leaving 5 bases unmatched. Germline V gene data show CDR1 as MNHNS and CDR2 as SASEGT. The CDR3 DNA sequence: TGTGCCAGCAGTGAACCCTCTAGCGGGGGGGCCTCCTACGAGCAGTACTTC. It yields the protein CASSEPSSGGASYEQYF.

The V and J genes are TRBV7-9 and TRBJ1-1, with D perhaps TRBD1 (5 bases). Per germline, CDR1 SEHNR and CDR2 FQNEAQ (reference sequence). V gave up 5 bases and J gave up 6 bases, with 16 bases separating them. This CDR3 spans 14 amino acids. The CDR3 DNA sequence: TGTGCCAGCAGCCTCCGGGCCGCGGGACCTGAAGCTTTCTTT. It codes for CASSLRAAGPEAFF. The whole variable domain, remainder taken from reference TRBV7-9 and TRBJ1-1, is DTGVSQNPRHKITKRGQNVTFRCDPISEHNRLYWYRQTLGQGPEFLTYFQNEAQLEKSRLLSDRFSAERPKGSFSTLEIQRTEQGDSAMYLCASSLRAAGPEAFFGQGTRLTVV.

The CDR3 DNA follows: TGTGCCAGCAGGGATACCGGGACTAGCGTCTACGAGCAGTACTTC. Protein sequence: CASRDTGTSVYEQYF. The chain carries TRBV5-5 and TRBJ2-7, with 10 nucleotides matching TRBD2. This CDR3 is built from 15 residues. With V trimmed by 5 bases and J by 3 bases, 8 bases remained unmatched. CDR1 is SGHKS and CDR2 is YYEKEE in the germline V gene (reference sequence). The variable domain in full, with the rest retrieved from reference TRBV5-5 and TRBJ2-7, is DAGVTQSPTHLIKTRGQQVTLRCSPISGHKSVSWYQQVLGQGPQFIFQYYEKEERGRGNFPDRFSARQFPNYSSELNVNALLLGDSALYLCASRDTGTSVYEQYFGPGTRLTVT.

As to this clone: Other DNA sequences in the same sample also yield this CDR3. The chain combines TRBV9 with TRBJ2-5; D not resolved. Germline V gene data show CDR1 as SGDLS and CDR2 as YYNGEE. The CDR3 loop spans 11 amino acids. Trimming took 4 bases from V and 2 from J, leaving 3 bases between them. CDR3 loop: CASSSQETQYF. CDR3 in DNA: TGTGCCAGCAGCTCTCAAGAGACCCAGTACTTC.

This clone is a singleton in its sample. The rearrangement links TRBV27 to TRBJ2-7; 8 nucleotides line up with TRBD1. Germline CDR1 and CDR2: MNHEY and SMNVEV (reference sequence). The CDR3 covers 13 residues. The V segment lost 6 bases and the J segment 6 bases; nucleotides outside the gene matches: 7. The CDR3 here is CASRAAGGSEQYF. The CDR3 DNA sequence: TGTGCCAGCAGGGCGGCAGGGGGCAGCGAGCAGTACTTC.

This clone was seen just once. The J gene is TRBJ1-4, the V gene TRBV7-8; D call uncertain. The CDR3 totals 16 residues. The V gene lost 1 base and the J gene lost 5 bases, with 14 bases spanning the gap. Germline assignment: CDR1 SGHVS and CDR2 FQNEAQ. The CDR3 here is CASSLGGVGPNEKLFF. In nucleotides, the CDR3 is TGTGCCAGCAGCTTAGGTGGTGTTGGCCCGAATGAAAAACTGTTTTTT. Supplemented by reference TRBV7-8 and TRBJ1-4, the full variable domain reads GAGVSQSPRYKVAKRGQDVALRCDPISGHVSLFWYQQALGQGPEFLTYFQNEAQLDKSGLPSDRFFAERPEGSVSTLKIQRTQQEDSAVYLCASSLGGVGPNEKLFFGSGTQLSVL.

The chain joins TRBV7-9 to TRBJ2-7; perhaps TRBD2 as D (6 bases). V lost 5 bases, J lost 2 bases, and 19 bases lay in between. The CDR3 consists of 16 residues. Germline CDR1 and CDR2: SEHNR and FQNEAQ (reference sequence). CDR3 nucleotides: TGTGCCAGCAGCCCCCTCACCCACGGCGGGACCTACGAGCAGTACTTC. Amino acid sequence: CASSPLTHGGTYEQYF.

The V gene is TRBV6-5, the J gene TRBJ2-2; D is possibly TRBD2 (5 bases). The germline gives CDR1 MNHEY, CDR2 SVGAGI. This CDR3 contains 13 residues. The ends were cut back, 3 bases at V and 7 bases at J, with 9 bases in the middle. DNA of the CDR3: TGTGCCAGCAGTTATGTAGGAGGCGGGGAGCTGTTTTTT. This sequence encodes CASSYVGGGELFF.

The chain links TRBV6-1 to TRBJ2-5, with D possibly TRBD2 on 5 matching bases. The CDR3 loop spans 12 amino acids. From germline, CDR1 is MNHNS and CDR2 SASEGT. V lost 10 bases, J lost 5 bases, and 14 bases lay in between. CDR3 protein: CATASGGETQYF. The CDR3 region has the DNA TGTGCCACAGCCTCCGGCGGGGAGACCCAGTACTTC.

The genes are TRBV30 and TRBJ1-1, with D possibly TRBD1 on 5 matching bases. V was cut by 3 bases and J by 5 bases, with 16 bases left in between. The CDR3 is made up of 14 amino acids. Germline V lookup: CDR1 GTSNPN, CDR2 SVGIG (reference sequence). The CDR3 reads CAWSPAGGGTEAFF. CDR3 sequence (DNA): TGTGCCTGGAGCCCGGCCGGGGGAGGGACTGAAGCTTTCTTT.

The V and J genes are TRBV28 and TRBJ2-1; D perhaps matches TRBD1 (5 bases). V shed 5 bases and J shed 2 bases, with 13 bases lying between them. Per germline, CDR1 MDHEN and CDR2 SYDVKM. The CDR3 consists of 15 residues. The CDR3 DNA reads as TGTGCCAGCAGTCAGACAGCTGCCCCCTACAATGAGCAGTTCTTC. This encodes CASSQTAAPYNEQFF.